The T cell receptor (beta chain) under discussion was sequenced for a study of beta chain features in type 1 diabetes. In germline, CDR1 is SGHTA, CDR2 FQGNSA. Trimming removed 4 bases from V and 1 base from J; junction bases left unmatched: 7. The CDR3 has 16 amino acids. Study findings and constraints: In every one of the four CD4+ subsets, TCRB CDR3s were moderately but significantly shorter in Type 1 diabetes patients.

Concerning this clone: The target antigen is unknown.

Investigators reverse transcribed all isolated RNA, so they sequenced expressed TCRB transcripts. The data were produced by immunoSEQ multiplex PCR, yet TCRdb's version contains in-frame clones alone and is incomplete. The data show over 650,000 clones, around an eighth seen once. The sequencing sample was made of naive CD4+ T cells from blood. This chain joins TRBV7-2 and TRBJ2-3, with TRBD2 matching 8 bases. This receptor was identified in a man in his late teens or twenties with type 1 diabetes. This chain's CDR3 is CASSSGPTSGTDTQYF. The CDR3 nucleotides are TGTGCCAGCAGCTCGGGCCCGACTAGCGGCACAGATACGCAGTATTTT. Together with reference TRBV7-2 and TRBJ2-3, the CDR3 gives the full variable domain: GAGVSQSPSNKVTEKGKDVELRCDPISGHTALYWYRQSLGQGLEFLIYFQGNSAPDKSGLPSDRFSAERTGGSVSTLTIQRTQQEDSAVYLCASSSGPTSGTDTQYFGPGTRLTVL.